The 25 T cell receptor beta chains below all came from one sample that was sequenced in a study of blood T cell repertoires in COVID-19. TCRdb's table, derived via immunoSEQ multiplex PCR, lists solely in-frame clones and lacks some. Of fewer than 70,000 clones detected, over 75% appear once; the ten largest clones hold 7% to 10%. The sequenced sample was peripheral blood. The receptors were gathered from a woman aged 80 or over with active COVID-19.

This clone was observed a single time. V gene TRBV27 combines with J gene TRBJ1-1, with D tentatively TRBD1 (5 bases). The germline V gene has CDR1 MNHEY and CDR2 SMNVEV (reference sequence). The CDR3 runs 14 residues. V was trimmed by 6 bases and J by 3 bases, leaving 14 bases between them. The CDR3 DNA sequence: TGTGCCAGCAGCCTAGGGGCGGGGTACACTGAAGCTTTCTTT. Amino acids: CASSLGAGYTEAFF.

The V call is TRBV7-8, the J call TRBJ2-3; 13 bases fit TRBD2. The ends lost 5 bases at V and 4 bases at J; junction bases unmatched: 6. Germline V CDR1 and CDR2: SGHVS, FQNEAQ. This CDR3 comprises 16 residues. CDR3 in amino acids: CASSEETSGRADTQYF. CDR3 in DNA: TGTGCCAGCAGCGAAGAAACTAGCGGGAGGGCAGATACGCAGTATTTT.

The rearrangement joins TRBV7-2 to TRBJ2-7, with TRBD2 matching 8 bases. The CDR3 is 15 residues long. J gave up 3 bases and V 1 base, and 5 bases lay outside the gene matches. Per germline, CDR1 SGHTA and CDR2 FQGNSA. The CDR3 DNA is TGTGCCAGCAGCTTAGAGAGCGGGAGTAACTACGAGCAGTACTTC. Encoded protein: CASSLESGSNYEQYF.

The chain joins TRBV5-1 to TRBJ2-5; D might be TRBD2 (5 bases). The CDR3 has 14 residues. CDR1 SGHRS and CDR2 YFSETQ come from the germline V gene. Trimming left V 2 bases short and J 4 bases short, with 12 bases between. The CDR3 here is CASSFSGNGETQYF. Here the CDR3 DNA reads TGCGCCAGCAGCTTTTCCGGGAACGGAGAGACCCAGTACTTC.

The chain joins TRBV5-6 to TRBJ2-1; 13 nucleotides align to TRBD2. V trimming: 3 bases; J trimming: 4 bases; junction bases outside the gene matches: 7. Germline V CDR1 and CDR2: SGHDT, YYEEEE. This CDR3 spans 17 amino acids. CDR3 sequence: CASSSRTSGSPYNEQFF. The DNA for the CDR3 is TGTGCCAGCAGCTCCAGGACTAGCGGGAGCCCGTACAATGAGCAGTTCTTC.

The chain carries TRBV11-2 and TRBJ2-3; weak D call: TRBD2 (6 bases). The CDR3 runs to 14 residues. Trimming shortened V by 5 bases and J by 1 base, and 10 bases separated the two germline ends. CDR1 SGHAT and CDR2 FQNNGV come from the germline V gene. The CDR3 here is CASSRRGGTDTQYF. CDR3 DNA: TGTGCCAGCAGCCGGCGGGGCGGCACAGATACGCAGTATTTT.

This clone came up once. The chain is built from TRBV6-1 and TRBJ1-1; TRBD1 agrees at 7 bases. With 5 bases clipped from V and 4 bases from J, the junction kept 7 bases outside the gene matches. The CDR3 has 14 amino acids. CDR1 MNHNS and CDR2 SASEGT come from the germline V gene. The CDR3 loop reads CASSLGTASTEAFF. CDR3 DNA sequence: TGTGCCAGCAGTTTAGGGACAGCCTCCACTGAAGCTTTCTTT.

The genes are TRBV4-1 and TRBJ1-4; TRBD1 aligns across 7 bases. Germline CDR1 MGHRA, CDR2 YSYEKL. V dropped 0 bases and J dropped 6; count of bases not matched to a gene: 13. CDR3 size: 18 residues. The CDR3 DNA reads TGCGCCAGCAGCCAAGAGGGCGGGGCAGGGGGGTTCTATGAAAAACTGTTTTTT. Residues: CASSQEGGAGGFYEKLFF.

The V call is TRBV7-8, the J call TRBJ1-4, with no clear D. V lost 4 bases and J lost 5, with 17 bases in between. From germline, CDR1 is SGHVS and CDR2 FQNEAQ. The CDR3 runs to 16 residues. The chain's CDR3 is CASSSTRSGPNEKLFF. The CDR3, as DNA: TGTGCCAGCAGCTCCACCCGCTCAGGCCCCAATGAAAAACTGTTTTTT.

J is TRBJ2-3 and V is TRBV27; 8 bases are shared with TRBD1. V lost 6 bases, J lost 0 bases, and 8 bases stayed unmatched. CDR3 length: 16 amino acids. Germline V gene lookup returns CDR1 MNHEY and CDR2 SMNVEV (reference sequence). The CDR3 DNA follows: TGTGCCAGCAGCTTAACAGGGGGTACTAGCACAGATACGCAGTATTTT. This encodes CASSLTGGTSTDTQYF.

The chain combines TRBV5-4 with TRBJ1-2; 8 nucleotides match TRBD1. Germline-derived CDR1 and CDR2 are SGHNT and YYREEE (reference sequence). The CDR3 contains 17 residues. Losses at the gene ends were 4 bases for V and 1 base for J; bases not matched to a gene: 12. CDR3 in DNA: TGTGCCAGCAGCCGGACAGGGTCAGCGCGGGGTAACTATGGCTACACCTTC. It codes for CASSRTGSARGNYGYTF.

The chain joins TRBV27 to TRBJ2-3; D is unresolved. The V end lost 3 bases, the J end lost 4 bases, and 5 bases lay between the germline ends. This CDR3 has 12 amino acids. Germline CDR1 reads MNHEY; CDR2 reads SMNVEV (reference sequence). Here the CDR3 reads CASSFGPDTQYF. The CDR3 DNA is TGTGCCAGCAGTTTTGGGCCAGATACGCAGTATTTT.

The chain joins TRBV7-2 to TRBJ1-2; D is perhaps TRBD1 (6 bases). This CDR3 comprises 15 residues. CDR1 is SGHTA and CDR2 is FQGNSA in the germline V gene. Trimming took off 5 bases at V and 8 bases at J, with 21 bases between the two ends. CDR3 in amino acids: CASSPDRSAPRGYTF. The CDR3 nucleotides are TGTGCCAGCAGCCCCGACAGGAGCGCTCCGCGGGGCTACACCTTC.

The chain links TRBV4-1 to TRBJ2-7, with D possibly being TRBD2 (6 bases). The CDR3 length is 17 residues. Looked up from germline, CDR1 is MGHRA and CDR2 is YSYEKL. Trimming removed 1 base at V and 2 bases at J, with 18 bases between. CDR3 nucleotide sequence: TGCGCCAGCAGCCAAGCCCCGACTAGTAACCCGCCCTACGAGCAGTACTTC. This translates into CASSQAPTSNPPYEQYF.

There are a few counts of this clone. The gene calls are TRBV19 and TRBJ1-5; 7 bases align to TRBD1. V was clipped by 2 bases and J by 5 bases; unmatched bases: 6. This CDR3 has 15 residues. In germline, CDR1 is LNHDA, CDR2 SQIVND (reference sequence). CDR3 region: CASSIFGQGDQPQHF. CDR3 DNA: TGTGCCAGTAGTATATTCGGCCAGGGGGATCAGCCCCAGCATTTT.

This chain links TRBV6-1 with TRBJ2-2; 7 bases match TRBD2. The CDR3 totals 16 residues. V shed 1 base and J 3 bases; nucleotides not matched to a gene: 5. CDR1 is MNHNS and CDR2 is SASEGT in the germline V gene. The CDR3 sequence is CASSEETAGYTGELFF. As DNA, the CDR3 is TGTGCCAGCAGTGAAGAAACAGCGGGGTACACCGGGGAGCTGTTTTTT.

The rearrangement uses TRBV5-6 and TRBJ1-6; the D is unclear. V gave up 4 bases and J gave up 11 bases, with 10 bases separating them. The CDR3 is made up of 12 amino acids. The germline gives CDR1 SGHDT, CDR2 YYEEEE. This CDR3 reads CASSATGAPLHF. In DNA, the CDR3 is TGTGCCAGCAGCGCAACCGGGGCACCCCTCCACTTT.

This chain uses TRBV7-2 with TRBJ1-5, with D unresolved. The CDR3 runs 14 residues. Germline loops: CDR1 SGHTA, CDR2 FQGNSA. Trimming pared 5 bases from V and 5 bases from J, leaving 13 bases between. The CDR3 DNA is TGTGCCAGCAGCCCCAGTCCCGGGGATCAGCCCCAGCATTTT. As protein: CASSPSPGDQPQHF.

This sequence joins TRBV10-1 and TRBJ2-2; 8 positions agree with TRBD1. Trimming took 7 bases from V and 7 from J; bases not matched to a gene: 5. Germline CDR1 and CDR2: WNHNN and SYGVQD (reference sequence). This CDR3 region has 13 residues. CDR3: CASNRDRSGELFF. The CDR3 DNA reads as TGCGCCAGCAACCGGGACAGGAGCGGGGAGCTGTTTTTT.

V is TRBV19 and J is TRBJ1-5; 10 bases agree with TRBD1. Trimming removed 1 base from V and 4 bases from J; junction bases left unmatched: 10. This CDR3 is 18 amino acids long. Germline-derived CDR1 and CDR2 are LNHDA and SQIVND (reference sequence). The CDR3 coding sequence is TGTGCCAGTAGTATAGGACCGGACAGGGGGTTCGCTAATCAGCCCCAGCATTTT. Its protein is CASSIGPDRGFANQPQHF. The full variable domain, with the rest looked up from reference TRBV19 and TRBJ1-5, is DGGITQSPKYLFRKEGQNVTLSCEQNLNHDAMYWYRQDPGQGLRLIYYSQIVNDFQKGDIAEGYSVSREKKESFPLTVTSAQKNPTAFYLCASSIGPDRGFANQPQHFGDGTRLSIL.

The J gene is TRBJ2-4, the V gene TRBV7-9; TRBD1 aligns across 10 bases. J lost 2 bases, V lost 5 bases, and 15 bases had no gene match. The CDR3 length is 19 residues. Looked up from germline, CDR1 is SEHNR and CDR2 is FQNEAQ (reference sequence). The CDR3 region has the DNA TGTGCCAGCAGCCGTACCGGGACAGGGGTTGGAGGGACCAAAAACATTCAGTACTTC. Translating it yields CASSRTGTGVGGTKNIQYF.

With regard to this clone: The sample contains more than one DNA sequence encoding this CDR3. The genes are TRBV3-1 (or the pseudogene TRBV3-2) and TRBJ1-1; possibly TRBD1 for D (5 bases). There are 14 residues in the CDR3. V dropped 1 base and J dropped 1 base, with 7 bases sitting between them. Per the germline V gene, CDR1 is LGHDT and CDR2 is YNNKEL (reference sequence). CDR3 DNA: TGTGCCAGCAGCCAAGTGGGGGGGAACACTGAAGCTTTCTTT. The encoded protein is CASSQVGGNTEAFF.

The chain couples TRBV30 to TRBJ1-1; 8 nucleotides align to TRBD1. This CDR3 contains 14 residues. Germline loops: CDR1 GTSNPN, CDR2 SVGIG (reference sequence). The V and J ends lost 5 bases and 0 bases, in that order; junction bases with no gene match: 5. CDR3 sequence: CAWGADRVNTEAFF. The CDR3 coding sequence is TGTGCCTGGGGTGCGGACAGGGTGAACACTGAAGCTTTCTTT.

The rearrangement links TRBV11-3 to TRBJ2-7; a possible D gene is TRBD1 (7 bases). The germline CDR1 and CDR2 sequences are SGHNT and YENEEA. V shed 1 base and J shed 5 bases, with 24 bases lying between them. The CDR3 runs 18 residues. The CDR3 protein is CASSLVYRGGLSSHEQYV. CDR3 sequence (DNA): TGTGCCAGCAGCTTAGTCTACAGGGGAGGTCTTTCGTCCCACGAGCAGTACGTC.

This CDR3 reads CASSRVLYGYTF. The DNA for the CDR3 is TGTGCCAGCAGCCGGGTCCTCTATGGCTACACCTTC. The chain is built from TRBV11-2 and TRBJ1-2; D uncertain. The CDR3 sequence is 12 residues long. The ends were cut back, 5 bases at V and 4 bases at J, with 8 bases in the middle. Germline CDR1 is SGHAT and CDR2 is FQNNGV.